This TCR beta chain was sequenced during a study of shared clonotypes between healthy human individuals (dated by TCRdb to the early 2020s). With respect to the entire study: Three men and a couple of women, aged 18 to 49 years, made up the cohort. Libraries were prepared and TCR repertoires were sequenced by different laboratories using diverse techniques, in order to increase sequencing depth and limit assay-specific biases. The study deeply sequenced blood TCR repertoires of about 5 healthy adults to estimate repertoire size and the extent of clonotype sharing between individuals. Each donor's leukapheresis produced roughly between roughly 0.85 and 9.5 billion PBMCs. For each donor, CD4 naive and CD4 memory were each run on three plates, CD8 naive on two plates, and CD8 memory on one plate. Broad study findings and their caveats: Estimated clonotype richness was generally larger for naive than for memory subsets. Because the study included a small number of donors, the genetic and exposure-history diversity represented was limited. Only blood was sampled, and tissue TCR repertoires likely differ from those in blood. About 5% of naive CD4, 3% to 4% of naive CD8, 2% to 2.5% of memory CD4, and 0.4% of memory CD8 clonotypes were shared across several donors. Higher generation probabilities were observed for clonotypes shared by all four sorted-subset donors than for non-shared clonotypes. Pairwise subsampling led to the expectation that sequencing depth would affect the degree of clonotype sharing among donors. Rarefaction of sorted-subset datasets indicated incomplete sequencing despite the large sequencing depth.

Note on this clone: No antigen is known for it. No per-base quality is available; no much larger clone lies one base away. This sample includes further DNA sequences coding for the same CDR3.

Per the germline V gene, SGHTA is the CDR1 and FQGNSA is the CDR2. Measured from the cysteine to the phenylalanine, the CDR3 is 13 residues long. Just the 39-base CDR3 DNA is kept, in frame starting at base 1. V is reduced by 5 bases and J by 1 base, leaving a spacing of 8 bases between them. Using the deep immunoSEQ assay, multiplex PCR amplified TCR CDR3 regions from genomic DNA. Genomic DNA extracted from each cell subset was distributed evenly over all wells of several immunoSEQ 96-well plates, and each plate served as one replicate. Each replicate PCR for sorted subsets received about 180 ng genomic DNA, equal to 28,000 or so T cell genomes. Purified libraries were quantified with a Qubit 3.0 fluorometer, sized on a Bioanalyzer 2100, and re-quantified with the KAPA Library Quantification kit. Every immunoSEQ 96-well plate was sequenced on a separate single-read 150-cycle Illumina NextSeq 550 flow cell. Under the source paper's analysis protocol: Because the immunoSEQ output held only junctional sequences and lacked quality scores, the filtering could not match the filtering applied to full-length reads. Sequences were annotated with PyIR, a Python wrapper for IgBLAST v1.9, using IMGT germline references to assign V/J genes and CDR3. Any read was removed if the V/J assignment was weak (E-value above 1e-6), the CDR3 was missing, or the read contained stop codons, out-of-frame junctions, or ambiguous translated residues. A V3J clonotype was defined by an identical inferred V gene, J gene, and CDR3 amino acid sequence. Percentage overlap between repertoires was computed as shared unique clonotypes divided by the size of the smaller repertoire. Richness of each repertoire was evaluated using RTK rarefaction, the Chao1 estimator, and Recon v2.1 estimates of unobserved clonotypes. Generation probabilities for all TCRbeta clonotypes obtained by the gDNA method from several donors were computed using OLGA. What TCRdb holds here is the immuneACCESS table cut down to in-frame rearrangements. Part of the clones is not present; checked against another copy, under half of the missing clones reflect an unresolved V gene, and the others are unexplained. D and trimming come from the DNA, and the V and J calls and clone size come from that table. Here the sample has under 2.5 million clones; approximately 90% occur a single time. Around 0.4% of the sample is in the top ten clones.

Healthy HIV-negative adults with no recently reported acute infections or vaccinations were included as donors. Every donor was a Caucasian adult residing in Nashville, Tennessee, USA. Magnetic negative selection was used to enrich CD4+ T cells, after which naive cells were positively selected on CD45RA and the negative fraction became the memory subset. Blood was collected by leukapheresis, and PBMCs were isolated by Ficoll-Histopaque density gradient centrifugation and then cryopreserved in liquid nitrogen vapor phase. Purity and quantity of every magnetically sorted T cell population were checked by analytical flow cytometry. Genomic DNA was isolated from each sorted fraction and quantified by UV absorbance on a Nanodrop 2000c.

The chain links TRBV7-2 with TRBJ1-1, with the D gene uncertain. Sequencing input: naive CD4+ T cells from PBMCs. This specimen's cell subset or site label, per the study, means: CD45RA+ positively selected. The sequence was collected from a man younger than 35 in good health. Some clones in this sample may be carry-over from other donors' samples. The nucleotide sequence reads TGTGCCAGCAGCACGCGACAGAACACTGAAGCTTTCTTT. This is translated as CASSTRQNTEAFF.